Each of the 22 T cell receptor beta chains below was sequenced from the same sample in a study of early stage breast cancer tumors. The method was immunoSEQ multiplex PCR; TCRdb's version includes in-frame clones alone and lacks a portion of them. The sample consists of about 46,000 clones, roughly 78% of them appearing once. Sequenced: blood. These receptor sequences come from a person in their 40s with breast cancer.

The chain carries TRBV6-5 and TRBJ2-7; TRBD2 aligns across 9 bases. CDR3 size: 15 residues. CDR1 MNHEY and CDR2 SVGAGI come from the germline V gene. With V trimmed by 7 bases and J by 6 bases, 13 bases remained unmatched. CDR3 sequence (DNA): TGTGCCAGCATATTACCCGAGCGGGAGGCAATCGAGCAGTACTTC. Translated, it gives CASILPEREAIEQYF.

V and J are TRBV5-1 and TRBJ2-2; D remains unclear. The ends were cut back, 0 bases at V and 4 bases at J, with 7 bases in the middle. Germline V gives CDR1 SGHRS, CDR2 YFSETQ. CDR3 length equals 14 residues. The CDR3 nucleotides read TGCGCCAGCAGCTTGGTGGCTTTCACCGGGGAGCTGTTTTTT. Amino acids: CASSLVAFTGELFF.

The chain joins TRBV10-1 to TRBJ2-2; TRBD1 or TRBD2 may be the D gene (6 bases each). The CDR3 covers 15 residues. The germline V gene has CDR1 WNHNN and CDR2 SYGVQD (reference sequence). The V end lost 6 bases, the J end lost 5 bases, and 16 bases lay between the germline ends. CDR3 sequence: CASSPVGGRTGELFF. CDR3 nucleotides: TGCGCCAGCAGCCCAGTAGGGGGGAGAACCGGGGAGCTGTTTTTT.

The V gene is TRBV9, the J gene TRBJ2-2; a possible D gene is TRBD1 (5 bases). There are 15 residues in the CDR3. V lost 4 bases and J lost 1, with 11 bases in between. Germline V gene data show CDR1 as SGDLS and CDR2 as YYNGEE. CDR3 bases: TGTGCCAGCAGCCCCGACAGAAGGAACACCGGGGAGCTGTTTTTT. Residues: CASSPDRRNTGELFF.

The chain couples TRBV18 to TRBJ2-7; 9 bases are shared with TRBD1. J gave up 4 bases and V 6 bases, and 7 bases lay outside the gene matches. This CDR3 is 14 amino acids long. Germline-derived CDR1 and CDR2 are KGHSH and LQKENI. CDR3 amino acids: CASSQSGQGYEQYF. In DNA, the CDR3 is TGTGCCAGCTCGCAATCGGGACAGGGTTACGAGCAGTACTTC.

J is TRBJ2-7 and V is TRBV5-1, with 10 bases aligning to TRBD1. The CDR3 consists of 17 residues. The germline V gene encodes CDR1 SGHRS and CDR2 YFSETQ. V lost 0 bases and J lost 3; bases outside the gene matches: 9. Here the CDR3 reads CASSLGSRDRGLYEQYF. Here the CDR3 DNA reads TGCGCCAGCAGCTTGGGGTCCCGGGACAGGGGACTCTACGAGCAGTACTTC.

V gene TRBV7-9 combines with J gene TRBJ1-4; 11 nucleotides agree with TRBD1. This CDR3 is built from 14 residues. Germline trimming cut 4 bases from V and 7 bases from J; bases unmatched to any gene: 2. The V gene's germline CDR1 is SEHNR and CDR2 FQNEAQ (reference sequence). The CDR3 DNA sequence: TGTGCCAGCAGCTCGGGACAGGGGGTTGAAAAACTGTTTTTT. It yields the protein CASSSGQGVEKLFF.

The chain has TRBV29-1 and TRBJ2-1; TRBD2 aligns across 10 bases. J gave up 9 bases and V 6 bases, and 11 bases lay outside the gene matches. The CDR3 extends over 14 amino acids. In germline, CDR1 is SQVTM, CDR2 ANQGSEA. For the CDR3, the DNA is TGCAGCGTCCTAAGCGGGAGGGCCCAGGGTGAGCAGTTCTTC. It is translated as CSVLSGRAQGEQFF.

The chain uses TRBV6-6 and TRBJ2-3; D tentatively reads TRBD1 or TRBD2 (5 bases each). This CDR3 comprises 15 residues. The germline V gene has CDR1 MNHNY and CDR2 SVGAGI (reference sequence). Trimming removed 4 bases at V and 4 bases at J, with 15 bases between. The CDR3 region has the DNA TGTGCCAGCAGTTTGGGAGCCAGGGTGGCAGATACGCAGTATTTT. It yields the protein CASSLGARVADTQYF.

The chain links TRBV11-2 to TRBJ2-3; 8 positions agree with TRBD2. Germline values: CDR1 SGHAT, CDR2 FQNNGV. Losses at the gene ends were 8 bases for V and 8 bases for J; bases not matched to a gene: 9. The CDR3 spans 13 residues. The DNA of the CDR3 is TGTGCCAGCCAGGCGGGAGGATTGGGTACGCAGTATTTT. Amino acid sequence: CASQAGGLGTQYF. The variable domain in full, completed from reference TRBV11-2 and TRBJ2-3, reads EAGVAQSPRYKIIEKRQSVAFWCNPISGHATLYWYQQILGQGPKLLIQFQNNGVVDDSQLPKDRFSAERLKGVDSTLKIQPAKLEDSAVYLCASQAGGLGTQYFGPGTRLTVL.

This clone was seen more than once but under ten times. The CDR3 DNA sequence: TGTGCCACCAAGTTGGGAGGCCTCCGGGTGGGTCAGCCCCAGCATTTT. Amino acids: CATKLGGLRVGQPQHF. The chain has TRBV19 and TRBJ1-5, with D unclear. The CDR3 is 16 amino acids. Germline lookup yields CDR1 LNHDA and CDR2 SQIVND (reference sequence). Between the trimmed V and J ends, which lost 10 bases and 6 bases, there was a span of 25 bases.

The V call is TRBV29-1, the J call TRBJ2-2, with D hard to call. V was shortened by 2 bases and J by 8 bases, with 9 bases between the two germline ends. Germline V CDR1 and CDR2: SQVTM, ANQGSEA. The CDR3 sequence is 12 residues long. The CDR3 DNA follows: TGCAGCGTTGAACTACCGAGTGGGGAGCTGTTTTTT. It translates to CSVELPSGELFF.

The chain recombines TRBV7-2 with TRBJ1-5; D might be TRBD1 (5 bases). The CDR3 extends over 15 amino acids. V shed 2 bases and J shed 2 bases, with 10 bases lying between them. Germline V CDR1 and CDR2: SGHTA, FQGNSA. The CDR3 nucleotides are TGTGCCAGCAGCTTACGTAGGGGTGGCAATCAGCCCCAGCATTTT. Protein product: CASSLRRGGNQPQHF.

This clone is a singleton in its sample. The chain joins TRBV18 to TRBJ2-2; the match to TRBD1 covers 8 bases. Germline V lookup: CDR1 KGHSH, CDR2 LQKENI. This CDR3 is built from 16 residues. The V segment lost 3 bases and the J segment 0 bases; nucleotides outside the gene matches: 3. The CDR3 coding sequence is TGTGCCAGCTCACCGGGACAGGCCGCGAACACCGGGGAGCTGTTTTTT. Translation: CASSPGQAANTGELFF.

This chain joins TRBV5-4 and TRBJ2-1; the match to TRBD1 covers 7 bases. Germline V gene sequence: CDR1 SGHNT, CDR2 YYREEE (reference sequence). J gave up 5 bases and V 5 bases, and 4 bases lay outside the gene matches. The CDR3 is 13 residues long. CDR3 protein: CASSSQGDNEQFF. The DNA for the CDR3 is TGTGCCAGCAGTTCTCAGGGGGACAATGAGCAGTTCTTC.

J is TRBJ1-1 and V is TRBV5-1; D possibly corresponds to TRBD1 (6 bases). Germline V gene data show CDR1 as SGHRS and CDR2 as YFSETQ. This CDR3 comprises 13 residues. Trimming took 3 bases from V and 5 from J, leaving 11 bases between them. In DNA, the CDR3 is TGCGCCAGCAGCTCCAGGACAGCGACTGAAGCTTTCTTT. Encoded protein: CASSSRTATEAFF.

The CDR3 protein is CASSLQGAQDYGYTF. Here the CDR3 DNA reads TGTGCCAGCAGCCTCCAGGGGGCGCAAGACTATGGCTACACCTTC. The chain uses TRBV7-2 and TRBJ1-2; TRBD1 matches at 8 bases. Germline trimming cut 5 bases from V and 3 bases from J; bases unmatched to any gene: 8. CDR1 is SGHTA and CDR2 is FQGNSA in the germline V gene. The CDR3 sequence is 15 residues long. Using reference TRBV7-2 and TRBJ1-2 for the parts outside the CDR3, the full variable domain is GAGVSQSPSNKVTEKGKDVELRCDPISGHTALYWYRQSLGQGLEFLIYFQGNSAPDKSGLPSDRFSAERTGGSVSTLTIQRTQQEDSAVYLCASSLQGAQDYGYTFGSGTRLTVV.

This rearrangement joins TRBV5-1 to TRBJ1-1, with D possibly TRBD1 on 6 matching bases. Trimming took 0 bases from V and 0 from J, leaving 12 bases between them. This CDR3 contains 16 residues. The germline gives CDR1 SGHRS, CDR2 YFSETQ. Here the CDR3 reads CASSLAEGHMNTEAFF. The CDR3 DNA follows: TGCGCCAGCAGCTTGGCCGAGGGACACATGAACACTGAAGCTTTCTTT.

The rearrangement links TRBV23-1 to TRBJ2-7, with D tentatively TRBD1 (5 bases). TRBV23-1 is known as an ORF, though its function is uncertain. The V and J ends lost 4 bases and 3 bases respectively, with 10 bases between them. The CDR3 has 13 amino acids. In DNA form, the CDR3 reads TGCGCCAGCAGTCCCCCAGACAGCTACGAGCAGTACTTC. Its translation: CASSPPDSYEQYF.

This clone was seen only a few times. The chain has TRBV9 and TRBJ2-7, with 11 bases aligning to TRBD1. CDR1 and CDR2 from the germline V gene are SGDLS and YYNGEE. There are 15 residues in the CDR3. Trimming removed 4 bases from V and 5 bases from J; junction bases left unmatched: 8. As DNA, the CDR3 is TGTGCCAGCAGCTCGACCGGGACAGGGGGTGACGAGCAGTACTTC. Amino acids: CASSSTGTGGDEQYF.

The chain links TRBV4-1 to TRBJ2-6; maybe TRBD2 (6 bases). The V and J ends lost 3 bases and 2 bases respectively, with 11 bases between them. In germline, CDR1 is MGHRA, CDR2 YSYEKL. CDR3 length equals 16 residues. The CDR3 DNA is TGCGCCAGCAGCCACGACGGGGGAACTGGGGCCAACGTCCTGACTTTC. Protein: CASSHDGGTGANVLTF.

The chain joins TRBV6-4 to TRBJ1-1; weak D call: TRBD1 (5 bases). Germline V gene data show CDR1 as MRHNA and CDR2 as SNTAGT. V was pared by 7 bases and J by 1 base, with 13 bases between. This CDR3 comprises 14 residues. CDR3 coding DNA: TGTGCCAGCACTCCCGGGGCGGGGAACACTGAAGCTTTCTTT. Translated, it gives CASTPGAGNTEAFF.